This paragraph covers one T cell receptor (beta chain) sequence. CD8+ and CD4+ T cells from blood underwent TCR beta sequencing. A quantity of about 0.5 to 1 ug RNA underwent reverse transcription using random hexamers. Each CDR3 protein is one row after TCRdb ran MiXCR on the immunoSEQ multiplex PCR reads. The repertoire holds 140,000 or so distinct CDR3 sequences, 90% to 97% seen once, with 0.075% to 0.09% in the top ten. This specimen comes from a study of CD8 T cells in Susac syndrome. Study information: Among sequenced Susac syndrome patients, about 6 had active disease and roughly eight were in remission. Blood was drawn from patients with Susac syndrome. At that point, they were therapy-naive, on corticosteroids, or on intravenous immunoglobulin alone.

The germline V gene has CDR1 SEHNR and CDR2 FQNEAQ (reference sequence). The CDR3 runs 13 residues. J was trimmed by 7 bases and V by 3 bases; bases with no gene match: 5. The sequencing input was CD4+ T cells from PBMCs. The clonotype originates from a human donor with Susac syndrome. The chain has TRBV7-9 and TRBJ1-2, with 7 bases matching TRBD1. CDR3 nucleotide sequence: TGTGCCAGCAGCTTTGAGGGGGCATCTGGCTACACCTTC. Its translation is CASSFEGASGYTF.